This section outlines one T cell receptor (beta chain) sequence together with its context. Its cognate antigen is unknown. This sample is drawn from a study of T cell responses to AZD1222 COVID-19 vaccine. General study findings and limits: Donor demographics were predominantly white British with a female majority; clonal diversity may be underestimated.

Data came from immunoSEQ multiplex PCR; TCRdb stores just in-frame clones and leaves some out. The repertoire holds approximately 120,000 clones, with roughly 88% as singletons. Here the sequenced sample was peripheral blood, taken on day 0 of AZD1222 vaccination. The sequence was obtained from an adult in good health.

In DNA, the CDR3 is TGTGCCAGCAGTTCCCGACTAGCGGGAGGGTCAGATACGCAGTATTTT. The encoded protein is CASSSRLAGGSDTQYF. The rearrangement links TRBV6-5 to TRBJ2-3; 14 nucleotides line up with TRBD2. The CDR3 covers 16 residues. From germline, CDR1 is MNHEY and CDR2 SVGAGI. Losses at the gene ends were 4 bases for V and 4 bases for J; bases not matched to a gene: 4.